The 11 T cell receptor beta chains listed next were all sequenced from one sample in a study of CD8 T cells in ankylosing spondylitis. Study-wide results and caveats: A motif in TCR beta, a set of eight highly homologous variants, appeared characteristic of ankylosing spondylitis blood.

TCRdb reanalysed the 5' RACE reads using MiXCR and keeps one entry per CDR3 protein. The profile shows 750,000 to 850,000 distinct CDR3 sequences, about 12% of them singletons. These receptors' antigens are unknown. Source material: blood, either unsorted or a sorted T cell fraction (not recorded which). Receptor source: a male donor with ankylosing spondylitis.

This clonotype showed up many times. The J gene is TRBJ1-1, the V gene TRBV20-1; the D is unclear. Germline V gene lookup returns CDR1 DFQATT and CDR2 SNEGSKA (reference sequence). The CDR3 runs 13 residues. Between the trimmed V and J ends, which lost 6 bases and 5 bases, there was a span of 16 bases. The CDR3 DNA reads TGCAGTGCAAGGGATCGGGGAAGGACTGAAGCTTTCTTT. Translating it yields CSARDRGRTEAFF.

This clonotype was seen a few times. The genes are TRBV3-1 and TRBJ1-4; D unresolved. Germline CDR1 reads LGHDT; CDR2 reads YNNKEL (reference sequence). The CDR3 totals 11 residues. V was trimmed by 1 base and J by 8 bases, leaving 2 bases between them. The DNA of the CDR3 is TGTGCCAGCAGCCAAGGGGAAAAACTGTTTTTT. Translating gives CASSQGEKLFF.

This clonotype came up many times. The chain couples TRBV5-5 to TRBJ2-1; the D gene could be TRBD1 or TRBD2 (5 bases each). Germline lookup yields CDR1 SGHKS and CDR2 YYEKEE (reference sequence). The CDR3 length is 12 residues. The V end lost 2 bases, the J end lost 9 bases, and 9 bases lay between the germline ends. The CDR3 reads CASSFRGREQFF. CDR3 DNA sequence: TGTGCCAGCAGCTTTCGGGGACGTGAGCAGTTCTTC.

This clonotype was picked up a small number of times. The chain has TRBV5-1 and TRBJ2-5, with 8 bases matching TRBD1. Germline CDR1 is SGHRS and CDR2 is YFSETQ. V was pared by 3 bases and J by 2 bases, with 3 bases of the junction left unmatched. The CDR3 has 14 amino acids. In DNA form, the CDR3 reads TGCGCCAGCAGCTCGGGACAGGCTCAAGAGACCCAGTACTTC. Protein: CASSSGQAQETQYF.

V usage is TRBV7-9 and J usage is TRBJ2-1; 10 nucleotides match TRBD1. J was trimmed by 4 bases and V by 5 bases; bases with no gene match: 11. Per the germline V gene, CDR1 is SEHNR and CDR2 is FQNEAQ (reference sequence). The CDR3 sequence is 17 residues long. CDR3 region: CASSTVKTGGYYNEQFF. CDR3 nucleotide sequence: TGTGCCAGCAGCACAGTGAAGACAGGGGGCTATTACAATGAGCAGTTCTTC.

This clonotype was seen many times. V usage is TRBV3-1 and J usage is TRBJ2-7, with D perhaps matching TRBD1 or TRBD2 (5 bases each). V was trimmed by 5 bases and J by 6 bases, leaving 17 bases between them. Germline CDR1 and CDR2: LGHDT and YNNKEL (reference sequence). The CDR3 consists of 14 residues. The CDR3: CASSAGTLGAEQYF. Here the CDR3 DNA reads TGTGCCAGCAGCGCCGGGACCTTGGGTGCCGAGCAGTACTTC.

The chain links TRBV24-1 to TRBJ1-2; 8 positions match TRBD1. The V and J ends lost 4 bases and 4 bases, in that order; junction bases with no gene match: 10. The CDR3 is 16 amino acids. Germline V gene data show CDR1 as KGHDR and CDR2 as SFDVKD. CDR3 amino acids: CATSDPRDRSLYGYTF. The CDR3 DNA is TGTGCCACCAGTGACCCCCGGGACAGGAGCCTCTATGGCTACACCTTC.

This clonotype has only a few counts. The chain joins TRBV20-1 to TRBJ2-5; 9 nucleotides agree with TRBD1. CDR1 and CDR2 from the germline V gene are DFQATT and SNEGSKA (reference sequence). There are 14 residues in the CDR3. V shed 7 bases, J shed 4 bases, and the junction held 10 bases outside the gene matches. CDR3 sequence (DNA): TGCAGTGGGTTTTGGACAGGGGTAATAGAGACCCAGTACTTC. As protein: CSGFWTGVIETQYF.

There are many counts of this clonotype. The chain couples TRBV4-2 to TRBJ2-1, with D perhaps matching TRBD2 (5 bases). This CDR3 comprises 14 residues. Trimming took off 4 bases at V and 4 bases at J, with 11 bases between the two ends. CDR1 and CDR2 (germline): LGHNA, YNFKEQ. CDR3 nucleotides: TGTGCCAGCAGCCCTCGGACTGCTTACAATGAGCAGTTCTTC. This gives the protein CASSPRTAYNEQFF.

This clonotype turned up a few times. The gene calls are TRBV6-5 and TRBJ1-4; maybe TRBD1 (6 bases). V was shortened by 2 bases and J by 7 bases, with 11 bases between the two germline ends. This CDR3 spans 14 amino acids. The germline CDR1 and CDR2 sequences are MNHEY and SVGAGI. The CDR3 coding sequence is TGTGCCAGCAGTTACGGGGGCATGGTTGAAAAACTGTTTTTT. This encodes CASSYGGMVEKLFF.

This clonotype was recorded at least ten times. The chain has TRBV20-1 and TRBJ2-3, with 7 positions matching TRBD2. Unmatched junction bases numbered 9, after V lost 4 bases and J lost 2 bases. Germline V gene lookup returns CDR1 DFQATT and CDR2 SNEGSKA (reference sequence). The CDR3 loop spans 15 amino acids. DNA of the CDR3: TGCAGTGCTACGTCCCAGCGGGGTATCACAGATACGCAGTATTTT. It yields the protein CSATSQRGITDTQYF.